What follows is one TCR beta chain and its context. Participating donors were healthy, HIV-negative adults free of recent acute infections or vaccinations. Samples underwent the assay at deep level. Assay used: immunoSEQ multiplex PCR; TCRdb lists only in-frame clones, some missing. The sample holds approximately 1.1 million clones, about 84% seen once. The data were taken from a study of shared clonotypes between healthy human individuals. The length of the CDR3 is 17 residues. The germline V gene encodes CDR1 SGHTA and CDR2 FQGTGA. V gave up 1 base and J gave up 7 bases, with 20 bases separating them.

The TCR comes from a man between 18 and 29 years old in good health. Some clones in this sample may be carry-over from other donors' samples. The specimen was memory CD4+ T cells from PBMCs. Subset meaning: CD45RA-negative fraction. The chain carries TRBV7-3 and TRBJ2-1; D possibly corresponds to TRBD1 (5 bases). CDR3 amino acids: CASSLIGAGPPHNEQFF. Written as DNA, the CDR3 is TGTGCCAGCAGCTTAATAGGGGCTGGACCGCCCCATAATGAGCAGTTCTTC.